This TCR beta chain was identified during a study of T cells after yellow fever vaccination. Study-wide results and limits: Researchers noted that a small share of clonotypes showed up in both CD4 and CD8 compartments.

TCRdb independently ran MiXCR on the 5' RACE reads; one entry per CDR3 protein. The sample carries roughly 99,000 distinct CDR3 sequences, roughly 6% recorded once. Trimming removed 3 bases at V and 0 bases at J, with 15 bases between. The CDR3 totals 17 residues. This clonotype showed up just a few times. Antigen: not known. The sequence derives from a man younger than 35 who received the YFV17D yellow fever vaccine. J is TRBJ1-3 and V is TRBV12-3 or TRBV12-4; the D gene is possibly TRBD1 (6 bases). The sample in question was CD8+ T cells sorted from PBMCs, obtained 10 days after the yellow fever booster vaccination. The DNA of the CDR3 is TGTGCCAGCAGTTTCGGATCCAGGGGACACTCTGGAAACACCATATATTTT. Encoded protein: CASSFGSRGHSGNTIYF.